The source of this T cell receptor (beta chain) is a study of blood T cell repertoires in COVID-19. Study in general: The study drew acute and convalescent COVID-19 samples from the United States, Italy and Spain. T cells, B-cell-depleted T cells, or PBMCs provided the cDNA or gDNA that served as material.

Original analysis: Estimated nucleated cell counts came from reference gene primer amplification. Generated by immunoSEQ multiplex PCR, the TCRdb table keeps only in-frame clones and is missing some. The DNA was the basis for D and trimming; V, J and clone size are from that table. The top ten clones hold roughly a sixth of a sample with about 200,000 clones, more than 70% of them seen once. This CDR3 is 16 amino acids long. CDR1 is SGHNT, CDR2 YYREEE, per germline (reference sequence). With 2 bases clipped from V and 2 bases from J, the junction kept 4 bases outside the gene matches. Enrollment of patients from Seattle took place during active infection, with longitudinal follow-up.

Material: peripheral blood. The rearrangement uses TRBV5-4 and TRBJ2-3, with 11 bases that match TRBD2. The source is a man aged 45-60 years with COVID-19, enrolled during active disease. The CDR3 nucleotides read TGTGCCAGCAGCTTAAGACTAGCGGGAAACACAGATACGCAGTATTTT. Residues: CASSLRLAGNTDTQYF. The whole variable domain, filled in from reference TRBV5-4 and TRBJ2-3, reads ETGVTQSPTHLIKTRGQQVTLRCSSQSGHNTVSWYQQALGQGPQFIFQYYREEENGRGNFPPRFSGLQFPNYSSELNVNALELDDSALYLCASSLRLAGNTDTQYFGPGTRLTVL.